This T cell receptor (beta chain) comes out of a study of CD8+ T cells in alopecia areata. Overall study findings and caveats: Lesional scalp displayed greater clonality than normal scalp, most notably in alopecia totalis/universalis. Because of a solitary nonresponder, the connection of baseline CD8+ expansion to response stays uncertain. Numerous clones, expanded in lesions, remained in scalp and blood during tofacitinib.

Sequencing relied on a cDNA template that was reverse transcribed from extracted RNA. TCRdb's table, derived via immunoSEQ multiplex PCR, lists solely in-frame clones and lacks some. The sample contains about 210,000 clones, 40% to 55% of which appear only once. The sample's treatment: oral pan-JAK inhibitor, 5-10 mg twice daily. Lesional scalp punch biopsies and peripheral blood came from alopecia areata patients. About this clone itself: Its antigen remains unidentified.

The CDR3 length is 16 residues. Germline V lookup: CDR1 LNHNV, CDR2 YYDKDF (reference sequence). Deletions cut 3 bases from V and 2 bases from J, with 13 bases between. V usage is TRBV15 and J usage is TRBJ2-2; no firm D call. Material: CD4+ T cells sorted from blood, obtained at approximately week 36, from a patient treated with tofacitinib. The receptor comes from a human donor with alopecia areata. The CDR3 here is CATSSRRAPNTGELFF. The DNA for the CDR3 is TGTGCCACCAGCAGCCGCCGGGCGCCCAACACCGGGGAGCTGTTTTTT.